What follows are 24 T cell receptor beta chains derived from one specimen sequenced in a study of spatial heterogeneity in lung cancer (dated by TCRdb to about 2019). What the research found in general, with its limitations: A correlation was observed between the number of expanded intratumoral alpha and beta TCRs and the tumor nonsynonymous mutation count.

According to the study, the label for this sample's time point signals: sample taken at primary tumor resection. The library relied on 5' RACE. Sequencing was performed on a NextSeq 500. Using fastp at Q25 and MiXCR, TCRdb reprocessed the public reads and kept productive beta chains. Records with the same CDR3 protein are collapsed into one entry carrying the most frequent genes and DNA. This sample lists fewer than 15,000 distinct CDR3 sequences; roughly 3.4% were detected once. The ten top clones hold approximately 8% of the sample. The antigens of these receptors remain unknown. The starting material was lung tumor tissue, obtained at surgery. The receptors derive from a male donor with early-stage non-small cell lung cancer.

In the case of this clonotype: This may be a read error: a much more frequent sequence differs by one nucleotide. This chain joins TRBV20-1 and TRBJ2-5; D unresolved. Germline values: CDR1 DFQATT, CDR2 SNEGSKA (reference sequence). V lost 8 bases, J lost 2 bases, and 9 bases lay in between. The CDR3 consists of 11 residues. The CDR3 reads CSTENQETQYF. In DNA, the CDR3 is TGCAGTACTGAAAATCAAGAGACCCAGTACTTC.

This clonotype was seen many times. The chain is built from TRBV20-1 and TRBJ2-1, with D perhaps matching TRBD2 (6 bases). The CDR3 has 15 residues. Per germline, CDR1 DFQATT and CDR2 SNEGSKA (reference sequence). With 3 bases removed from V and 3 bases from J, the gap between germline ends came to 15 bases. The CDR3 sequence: CSASSEGYLYNEQFF. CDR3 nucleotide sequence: TGCAGTGCTAGTTCGGAGGGGTACCTCTACAATGAGCAGTTCTTC.

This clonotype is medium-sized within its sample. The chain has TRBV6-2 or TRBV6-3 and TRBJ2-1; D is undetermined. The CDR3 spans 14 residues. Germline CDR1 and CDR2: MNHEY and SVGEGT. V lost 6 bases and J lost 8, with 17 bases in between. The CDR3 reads CASSMPPRGDEQFF. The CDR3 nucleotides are TGTGCCAGCAGCATGCCCCCTAGAGGCGATGAGCAGTTCTTC.

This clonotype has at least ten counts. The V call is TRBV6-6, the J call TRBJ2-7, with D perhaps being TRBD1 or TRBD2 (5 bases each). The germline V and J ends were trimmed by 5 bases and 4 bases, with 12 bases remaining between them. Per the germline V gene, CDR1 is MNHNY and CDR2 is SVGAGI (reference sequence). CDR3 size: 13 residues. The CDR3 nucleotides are TGTGCCAGCAGTCGTCGGGGCGGGTACGAGCAGTACGTC. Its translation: CASSRRGGYEQYV.

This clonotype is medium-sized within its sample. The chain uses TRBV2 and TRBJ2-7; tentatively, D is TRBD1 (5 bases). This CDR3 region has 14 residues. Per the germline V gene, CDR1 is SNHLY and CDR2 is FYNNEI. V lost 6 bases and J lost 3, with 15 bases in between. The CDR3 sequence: CASRGAAQDYEQYV. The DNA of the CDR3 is TGTGCCAGCAGAGGGGCAGCCCAAGACTACGAGCAGTACGTC.

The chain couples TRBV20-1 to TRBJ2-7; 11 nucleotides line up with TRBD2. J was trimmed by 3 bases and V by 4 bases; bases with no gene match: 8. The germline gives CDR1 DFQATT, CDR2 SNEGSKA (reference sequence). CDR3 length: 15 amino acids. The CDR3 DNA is TGCAGTGCTACCCGCCCGACTAGCGGGAACTACGAGCAGTACTTC. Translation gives CSATRPTSGNYEQYF.

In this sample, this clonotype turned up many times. CDR3 in DNA: TGCAGCGTTGAAAAGGCCATCGGAATTCAGTACTTC. It translates to CSVEKAIGIQYF. V and J are TRBV29-1 and TRBJ2-4; the D is unclear. The germline V gene encodes CDR1 SQVTM and CDR2 ANQGSEA. V was cut by 2 bases and J by 10 bases, with 12 bases left in between. The CDR3 is 12 amino acids.

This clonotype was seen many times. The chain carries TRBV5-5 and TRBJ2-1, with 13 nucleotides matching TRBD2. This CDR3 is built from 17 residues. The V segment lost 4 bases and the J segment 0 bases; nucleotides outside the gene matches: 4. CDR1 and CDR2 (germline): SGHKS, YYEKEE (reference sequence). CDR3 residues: CASSGLAGAPSYNEQFF. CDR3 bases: TGTGCCAGCAGCGGACTAGCGGGGGCCCCCTCCTACAATGAGCAGTTCTTC.

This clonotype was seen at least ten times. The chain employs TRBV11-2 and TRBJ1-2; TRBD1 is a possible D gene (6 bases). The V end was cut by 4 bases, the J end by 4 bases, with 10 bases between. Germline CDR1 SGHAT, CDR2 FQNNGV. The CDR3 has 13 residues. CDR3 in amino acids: CASSSTGTYGYTF. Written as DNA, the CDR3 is TGTGCCAGCAGCTCCACAGGGACCTATGGCTACACCTTC.

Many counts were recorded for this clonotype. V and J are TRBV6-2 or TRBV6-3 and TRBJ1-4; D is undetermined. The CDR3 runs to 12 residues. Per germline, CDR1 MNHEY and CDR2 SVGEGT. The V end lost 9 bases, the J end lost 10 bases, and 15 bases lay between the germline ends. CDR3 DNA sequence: TGTGCCAGTTCCACCTTGTACGGAAAACTGTTTTTT. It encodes CASSTLYGKLFF.

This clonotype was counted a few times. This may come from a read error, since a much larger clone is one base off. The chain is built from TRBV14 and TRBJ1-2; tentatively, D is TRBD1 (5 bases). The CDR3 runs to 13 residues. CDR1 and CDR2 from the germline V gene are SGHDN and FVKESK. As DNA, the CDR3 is TGTGCCAGCAGTCCCGACAGAAACTATGGCTACAACTTC. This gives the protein CASSPDRNYGYNF.

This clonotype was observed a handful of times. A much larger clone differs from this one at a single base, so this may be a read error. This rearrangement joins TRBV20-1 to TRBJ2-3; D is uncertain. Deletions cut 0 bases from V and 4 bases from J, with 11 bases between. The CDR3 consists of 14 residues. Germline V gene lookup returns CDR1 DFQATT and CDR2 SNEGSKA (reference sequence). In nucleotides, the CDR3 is TGCAGTGCTAGAGAGTCCCGAGGCCCAGATACGCAGTATTTT. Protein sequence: CSARESRGPDTQYF.

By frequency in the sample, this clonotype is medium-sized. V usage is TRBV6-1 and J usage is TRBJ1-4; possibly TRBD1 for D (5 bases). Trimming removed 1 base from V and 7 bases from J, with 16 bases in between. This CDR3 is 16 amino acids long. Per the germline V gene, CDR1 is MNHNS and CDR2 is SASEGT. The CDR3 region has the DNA TGTGCCAGCAGTGAAGTCACCGGAGGAGGGGTTGAAAAACTGTTTTTT. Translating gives CASSEVTGGGVEKLFF.

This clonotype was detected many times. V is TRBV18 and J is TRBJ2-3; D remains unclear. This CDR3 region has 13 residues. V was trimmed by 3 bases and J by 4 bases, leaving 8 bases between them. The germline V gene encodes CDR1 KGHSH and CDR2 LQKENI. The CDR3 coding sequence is TGTGCCAGCTCACCGGGTTCGGCAGATACGCAGTATTTT. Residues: CASSPGSADTQYF.

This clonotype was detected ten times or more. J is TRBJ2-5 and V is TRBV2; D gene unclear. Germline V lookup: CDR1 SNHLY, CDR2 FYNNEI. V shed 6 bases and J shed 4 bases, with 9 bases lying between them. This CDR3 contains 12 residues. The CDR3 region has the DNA TGTGCCAGCAGCCGCTCGGCAGAGACCCAGTACTTC. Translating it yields CASSRSAETQYF.

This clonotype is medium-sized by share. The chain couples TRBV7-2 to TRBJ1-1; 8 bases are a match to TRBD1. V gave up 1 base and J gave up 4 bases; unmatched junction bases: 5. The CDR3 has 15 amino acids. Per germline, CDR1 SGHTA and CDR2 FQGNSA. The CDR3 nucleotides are TGTGCCAGCAGCTTAGGGGCCACAGGGGGCACTGAAGCTTTCTTT. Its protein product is CASSLGATGGTEAFF.

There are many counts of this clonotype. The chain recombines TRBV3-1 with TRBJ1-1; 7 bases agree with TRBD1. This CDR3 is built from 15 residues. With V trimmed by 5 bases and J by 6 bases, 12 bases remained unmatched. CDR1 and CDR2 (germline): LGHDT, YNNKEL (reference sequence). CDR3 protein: CASSLIPGQRAEAFF. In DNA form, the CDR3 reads TGTGCCAGCAGCTTAATTCCGGGACAGAGAGCTGAAGCTTTCTTT. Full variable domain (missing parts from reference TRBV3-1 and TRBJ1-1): DTAVSQTPKYLVTQMGNDKSIKCEQNLGHDTMYWYKQDSKKFLKIMFSYNNKELIINETVPNRFSPKSPDKAHLNLHINSLELGDSAVYFCASSLIPGQRAEAFFGQGTRLTVV.

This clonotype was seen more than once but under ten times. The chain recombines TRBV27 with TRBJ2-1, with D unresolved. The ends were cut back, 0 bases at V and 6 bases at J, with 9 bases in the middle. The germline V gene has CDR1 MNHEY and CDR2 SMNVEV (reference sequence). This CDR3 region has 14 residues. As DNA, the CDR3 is TGTGCCAGCAGTTTATCACGGTGCTCCAATGAGCAGTTCTTC. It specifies CASSLSRCSNEQFF.

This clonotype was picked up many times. CDR3 protein: CASTLGRAAYNEQFF. CDR3 DNA: TGTGCCAGCACCCTCGGACGAGCCGCCTACAATGAGCAGTTCTTC. The gene calls are TRBV3-1 and TRBJ2-1; D gene uncertain. V shed 7 bases and J shed 2 bases, with 15 bases lying between them. From germline, CDR1 is LGHDT and CDR2 YNNKEL (reference sequence). This CDR3 comprises 15 residues.

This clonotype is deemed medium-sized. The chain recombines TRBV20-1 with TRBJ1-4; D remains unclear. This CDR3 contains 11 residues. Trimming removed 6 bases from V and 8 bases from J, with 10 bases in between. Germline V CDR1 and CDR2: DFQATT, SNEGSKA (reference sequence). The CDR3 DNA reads TGCAGTGCCAAGGCGGGAGAAAAACTGTTTTTT. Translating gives CSAKAGEKLFF.

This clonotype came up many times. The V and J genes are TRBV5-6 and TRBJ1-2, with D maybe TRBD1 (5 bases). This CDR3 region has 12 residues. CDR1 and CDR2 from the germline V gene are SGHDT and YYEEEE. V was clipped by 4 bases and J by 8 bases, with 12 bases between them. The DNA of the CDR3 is TGTGCCAGCAGCCCGGACACATCGGGCTACACCTTC. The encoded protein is CASSPDTSGYTF.

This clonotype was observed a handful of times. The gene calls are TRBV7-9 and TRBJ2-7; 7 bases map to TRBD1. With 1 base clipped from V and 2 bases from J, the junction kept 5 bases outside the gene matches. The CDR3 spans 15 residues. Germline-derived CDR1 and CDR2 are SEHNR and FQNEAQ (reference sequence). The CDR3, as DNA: TGTGCCAGCAGCTTAGGTCAGGGGGAACCCTACGAGCAGTACGTC. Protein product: CASSLGQGEPYEQYV.

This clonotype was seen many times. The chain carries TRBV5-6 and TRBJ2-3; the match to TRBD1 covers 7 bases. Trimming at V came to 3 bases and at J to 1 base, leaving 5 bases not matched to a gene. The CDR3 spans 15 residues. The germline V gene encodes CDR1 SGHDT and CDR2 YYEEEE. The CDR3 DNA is TGTGCCAGCAGCTCGTACAGGGGACGCACAGATACGCAGTATTTT. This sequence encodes CASSSYRGRTDTQYF. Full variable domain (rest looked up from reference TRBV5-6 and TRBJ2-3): DAGVTQSPTHLIKTRGQQVTLRCSPKSGHDTVSWYQQALGQGPQFIFQYYEEEERQRGNFPDRFSGHQFPNYSSELNVNALLLGDSALYLCASSSYRGRTDTQYFGPGTRLTVL.

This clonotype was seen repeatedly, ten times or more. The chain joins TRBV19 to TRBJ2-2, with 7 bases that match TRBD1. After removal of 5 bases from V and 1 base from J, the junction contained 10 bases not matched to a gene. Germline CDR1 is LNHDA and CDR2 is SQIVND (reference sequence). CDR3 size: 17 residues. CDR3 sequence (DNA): TGTGCCAGTAGTTTCGACGGGACAGCGAGGAACACCGGGGAGCTGTTTTTT. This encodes CASSFDGTARNTGELFF.